Detailed here is one TCR beta chain. Original methodology: Nucleated cell number was recorded as an estimate derived from reference gene primer amplification. The table came from immunoSEQ multiplex PCR; TCRdb's copy has only in-frame clones and leaves some out. V and J calls plus clone size are reproduced from that table; the DNA served to infer D and trimming. The data hold roughly 100,000 clones, with 71% observed a single time. The sample belongs to a study of blood T cell repertoires in COVID-19. Study-wide background: Researchers got acute and convalescent COVID-19 samples from the United States, Italy and Spain. T cells, B-cell-depleted T cells, or PBMCs supplied cDNA or gDNA.

This TCR was recovered from a human donor with acute or convalescent COVID-19. The donor label of this sample is uncertain. The sequencing sample was made of peripheral blood.

The CDR3 reads CASSDPQVSYGYTF. The CDR3 DNA follows: TGTGCCAGCAGCGACCCACAGGTTTCTTATGGCTACACCTTC. J is TRBJ1-2 and V is TRBV3-1 (or the pseudogene TRBV3-2); the D gene is possibly TRBD1 (5 bases). V dropped 5 bases and J dropped 5 bases, with 15 bases sitting between them. The V gene's germline CDR1 is LGHDT and CDR2 YNNKEL (reference sequence). This CDR3 contains 14 residues.